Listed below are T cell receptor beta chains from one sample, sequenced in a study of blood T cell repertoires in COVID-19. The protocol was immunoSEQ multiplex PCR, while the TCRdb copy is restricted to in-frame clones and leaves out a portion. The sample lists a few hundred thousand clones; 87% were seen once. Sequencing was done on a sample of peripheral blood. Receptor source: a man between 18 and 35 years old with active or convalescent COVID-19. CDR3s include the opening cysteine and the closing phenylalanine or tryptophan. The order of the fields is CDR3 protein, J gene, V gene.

CASSYQGPHYGYTF | TRBJ1-2 | TRBV6-5
CASSLGGQPNTEAFF | TRBJ1-1 | TRBV5-4
CATSREHQGASTDTQYF | TRBJ2-3 | TRBV15
CASSPTAGDTDTQYF | TRBJ2-3 | TRBV7-7
CASTVFRNEQFF | TRBJ2-1 | TRBV11-2
CASSPQWQINTEAFF | TRBJ1-1 | TRBV5-1
CASAGTGGQKREKLFF | TRBJ1-4 | TRBV19
CASSRLAGGIFGEQFF | TRBJ2-1 | TRBV28
CASRDSTSGVTIYF | TRBJ1-3 | TRBV5-5
CASSLALQSYEQYF | TRBJ2-7 | TRBV7-8
CASSHLQGSGYEQYF | TRBJ2-7 | TRBV4-3
CASTFLQGASEAFF | TRBJ1-1 | TRBV28
CASSLSRDRGRDTIYF | TRBJ1-3 | TRBV27
CASKGQDNGNSPLHF | TRBJ1-6 | TRBV6-4
CASSHGKQEKLFF | TRBJ1-4 | TRBV27
CASSLETGNTNEKLFF | TRBJ1-4 | TRBV13
CASRYTAYNSPLHF | TRBJ1-6 | TRBV6-5
CASSLELVVYNEQFF | TRBJ2-1 | TRBV7-9
CAISSLQGASYEQYF | TRBJ2-7 | TRBV10-3
CASSGQGLPEEQYF | TRBJ2-7 | TRBV2
CASSRGQGEGYTF | TRBJ1-2 | TRBV5-1
CASSNTRNREQGYTF | TRBJ1-2 | TRBV4-1
CAISGNRDEQYF | TRBJ2-7 | TRBV10-3
CASSLGLAGGILTGELFF | TRBJ2-2 | TRBV3-1/TRBV3-2
CASSQGSSGANVLTF | TRBJ2-6 | TRBV27
CASSAIGTSGPGGETQYF | TRBJ2-5 | TRBV7-9
CASSLDPSGGYNEQFF | TRBJ2-1 | TRBV5-4
CASSNDTSPFYSNQPQHF | TRBJ1-5 | TRBV7-9
CASSFPNRYGYTF | TRBJ1-2 | TRBV28
CASTDRAGTDTQYF | TRBJ2-3 | TRBV28
CASSLASGTQAPLHF | TRBJ1-6 | TRBV5-1
CASILSGSESYTF | TRBJ1-2 | TRBV3-1/TRBV3-2
CATPYRRFGYYEQYF | TRBJ2-7 | TRBV12-5
CASSFYTNYGYTF | TRBJ1-2 | TRBV7-8
CASSLGQTENTIYF | TRBJ1-3 | TRBV5-1
CASSQRGLSSYEQYF | TRBJ2-7 | TRBV3-1/TRBV3-2
CASSVLKTGSNSPLHF | TRBJ1-6 | TRBV11-2
CASTQQVEPQHF | TRBJ1-5 | TRBV6-5
CASSTGQLGELFF | TRBJ2-2 | TRBV6-2/TRBV6-3
CAAFGTRGTEAFF | TRBJ1-1 | TRBV7-9
CASSQDWTSTRETQYF | TRBJ2-5 | TRBV3-1/TRBV3-2